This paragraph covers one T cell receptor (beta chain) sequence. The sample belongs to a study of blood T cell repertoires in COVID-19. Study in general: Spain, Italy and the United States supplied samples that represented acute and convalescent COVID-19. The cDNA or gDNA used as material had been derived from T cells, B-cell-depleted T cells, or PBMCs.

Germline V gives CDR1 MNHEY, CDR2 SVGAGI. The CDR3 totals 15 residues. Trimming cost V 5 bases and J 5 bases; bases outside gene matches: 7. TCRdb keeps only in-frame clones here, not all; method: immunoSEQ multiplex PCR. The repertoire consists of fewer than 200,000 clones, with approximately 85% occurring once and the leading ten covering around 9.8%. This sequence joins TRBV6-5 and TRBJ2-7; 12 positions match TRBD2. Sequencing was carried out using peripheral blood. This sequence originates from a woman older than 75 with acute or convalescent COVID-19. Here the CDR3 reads CASSRLAGVLDEQYF. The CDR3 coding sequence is TGTGCCAGCAGTCGACTAGCGGGAGTTCTGGACGAGCAGTACTTC.